These T cell receptor beta chains were read from a single sample in a study of cytomegalovirus exposure and HLA in healthy donors. TCRdb's table, derived via immunoSEQ multiplex PCR, lists solely in-frame clones and lacks some. The profile shows over 150,000 clones, 70% to 80% of them singletons. Sequencing was performed on PBMCs. These receptors were obtained from a man between 18 and 35 years old in good health and CMV-seropositive. Each CDR3 is given with its conserved first and last residue. D genes are given only for firm matches. The size of a clone is reported for some rows only, either as once, few or many, or as a class for expanded clones.

D | size | J | V | CDR3 | DNA
. | . | TRBJ1-5 | TRBV2 | CASSGGYSNQPQHF | TGTGCCAGCAGCGGGGGTTATAGCAATCAGCCCCAGCATTTT
TRBD2 | . | TRBJ2-3 | TRBV29-1 | CSVGGTSGITDTQYF | TGCAGCGTGGGAGGGACTAGCGGGATCACAGATACGCAGTATTTT
. | . | TRBJ2-7 | TRBV5-1 | CASSHGSYEQYF | TGCGCCAGCAGCCACGGGAGCTACGAGCAGTACTTC
TRBD1 | . | TRBJ1-1 | TRBV7-2 | CASSFVGTGAFF | TGTGCCAGCAGCTTTGTGGGGACAGGAGCTTTCTTT
TRBD1 | . | TRBJ1-6 | TRBV10-1 | CASTRDRGNSPLHF | TGCGCCAGCACCCGGGACAGGGGTAATTCACCCCTCCACTTT
TRBD1 | few | TRBJ1-2 | TRBV5-4 | CASSSPGQTNYGYTF | TGTGCCAGCAGCTCGCCGGGACAGACGAACTATGGCTACACCTTC
. | . | TRBJ1-1 | TRBV9 | CASSVVGVNTEAFF | TGTGCCAGCAGCGTAGTAGGGGTGAACACTGAAGCTTTCTTT
. | . | TRBJ2-7 | TRBV7-2 | CASSLRRDPTYEQYF | TGTGCCAGCAGCTTGCGGCGAGACCCAACCTACGAGCAGTACTTC
TRBD2 | once | TRBJ2-7 | TRBV5-5 | CASSSYGTSGSLSRPYEQYF | TGTGCCAGCAGCTCGTACGGGACTAGCGGGAGCTTGTCAAGGCCCTACGAGCAGTACTTC
. | . | TRBJ2-7 | TRBV7-9 | CASSRDNGQQYF | TGTGCCAGCAGCAGGGACAACGGGCAGCAGTACTTC
. | . | TRBJ2-7 | TRBV5-1 | CASSFGVSYEQYF | TGCGCCAGCAGCTTTGGAGTCTCCTACGAGCAGTACTTC
TRBD1 | once | TRBJ2-3 | TRBV5-1 | CASSLGQGADTQYF | TGCGCCAGCAGCCTAGGACAGGGGGCAGATACGCAGTATTTT
. | . | TRBJ1-5 | TRBV19 | CASSTSSESQPQHF | TGTGCCAGTAGTACCTCTAGCGAAAGCCAGCCCCAGCATTTT
TRBD2 | . | TRBJ2-1 | TRBV5-6 | CASSFGTSREQFF | TGTGCCAGCAGCTTTGGGACTAGCCGTGAGCAGTTCTTC
TRBD1 | . | TRBJ1-1 | TRBV7-9 | CASSLSMDGTGTLYTEAFF | TGTGCCAGCAGCTTAAGTATGGACGGGACAGGGACGCTTTACACTGAAGCTTTCTTT
. | few | TRBJ2-4 | TRBV4-2 | CASSQGEGTSDIQYF | TGTGCCAGCAGCCAAGGAGAGGGGACTTCGGACATTCAGTACTTC
TRBD2 | . | TRBJ2-7 | TRBV7-6 | CASSQTYRSGRAAHEQYF | TGTGCCAGCAGCCAAACGTATCGTAGCGGGAGGGCCGCCCACGAGCAGTACTTC
. | . | TRBJ1-3 | TRBV21-1 | CASSIYPRSGNTIYF | TGTGCCAGCAGCATCTACCCCAGGTCTGGAAACACCATATATTTT
. | . | TRBJ2-3 | TRBV13 | CASSPRGAGDTQYF | TGTGCCAGCAGCCCTCGGGGGGCGGGAGATACGCAGTATTTT
TRBD1 | . | TRBJ2-7 | TRBV7-8 | CASSLGRQGSKAYEQYF | TGTGCCAGCAGCTTAGGCCGACAGGGGAGTAAGGCCTACGAGCAGTACTTC
TRBD2 | few | TRBJ2-1 | TRBV10-1 | CASSEGGSSREQFF | TGCGCCAGCAGTGAAGGCGGGAGTTCACGTGAGCAGTTCTTC
TRBD1 | . | TRBJ2-1 | TRBV19 | CASSLNTPGQTNNEQFF | TGTGCCAGTAGTCTCAACACACCGGGACAGACTAACAATGAGCAGTTCTTC
. | few | TRBJ1-5 | TRBV19 | CASSMGGKQPQHF | TGTGCCAGTAGTATGGGGGGGAAACAGCCCCAGCATTTT
TRBD1 | . | TRBJ2-6 | TRBV5-1 | CASWGTGGLSGANVLTF | TGCGCCAGCTGGGGGACAGGGGGCCTCTCTGGGGCCAACGTCCTGACTTTC
. | . | TRBJ1-5 | TRBV6-4 | CASSDSEGKGNQPQHF | TGTGCCAGCAGTGACTCTGAGGGCAAGGGCAATCAGCCCCAGCATTTT
. | once | TRBJ2-2 | TRBV13 | CASSTTSTGELFF | TGTGCCAGCAGCACTACTAGCACCGGGGAGCTGTTTTTT
. | . | TRBJ1-5 | TRBV19 | CASSTLRGRDRPQHF | TGTGCCAGTAGTACCCTTCGAGGGAGAGATCGGCCCCAGCATTTT
. | . | TRBJ1-2 | TRBV15 | CATSRGDSTNYGYTF | TGTGCCACCAGCAGAGGCGACTCAACTAACTATGGCTACACCTTC
. | . | TRBJ1-3 | TRBV14 | CASSRIGGNTIYF | TGTGCCAGCAGCCGCATCGGGGGAAACACCATATATTTT
TRBD2 | . | TRBJ2-5 | TRBV7-6 | CASTDASGVKTQYF | TGTGCCAGCACAGACGCTAGCGGGGTTAAGACCCAGTACTTC
TRBD2 | . | TRBJ2-4 | TRBV29-1 | CSARTSGGAATKNIQYF | TGCAGCGCCCGGACTAGCGGGGGGGCTGCGACCAAAAACATTCAGTACTTC
. | . | TRBJ1-1 | TRBV2 | CASSVARGITEAFF | TGTGCCAGCAGTGTTGCTCGGGGGATCACTGAAGCTTTCTTT
TRBD1 | . | TRBJ2-1 | TRBV15 | CATSSWTGGNEQFF | TGTGCCACCAGCAGCTGGACAGGGGGAAATGAGCAGTTCTTC
TRBD2 | few | TRBJ2-7 | TRBV15 | CATSRESSGRTYEQYF | TGTGCCACCAGCAGAGAGAGTAGCGGGAGGACCTACGAGCAGTACTTC
. | few | TRBJ2-3 | TRBV14 | CASSQEIGAGGLTDTQYF | TGTGCCAGCAGCCAAGAAATCGGGGCAGGGGGACTGACAGATACGCAGTATTTT
. | . | TRBJ2-5 | TRBV5-1 | CASSFEGHLEGETQYF | TGCGCCAGCAGCTTCGAAGGGCACCTTGAGGGAGAGACCCAGTACTTC
. | few | TRBJ1-5 | TRBV2 | CASSPLGGSRQPQHF | TGTGCCAGCAGTCCCCTGGGGGGATCGCGACAGCCCCAGCATTTT
TRBD2 | once | TRBJ2-1 | TRBV18 | CASSPPLAGYNEQFF | TGTGCCAGCTCACCACCGTTAGCGGGATACAATGAGCAGTTCTTC
TRBD2 | few | TRBJ2-7 | TRBV5-5 | CASSSGVAGYHEQYF | TGTGCCAGCAGCTCAGGGGTAGCGGGGTACCACGAGCAGTACTTC
. | . | TRBJ1-1 | TRBV7-2 | CASSFHNTEAFF | TGTGCCAGCAGCTTTCATAACACTGAAGCTTTCTTT
TRBD1 | . | TRBJ1-6 | TRBV6-1 | CASSAWTGSGPLHF | TGTGCCAGCAGTGCCTGGACAGGGAGCGGGCCCCTCCACTTT
TRBD1 | . | TRBJ1-5 | TRBV2 | CASSGNRDSQVQPQHF | TGTGCCAGCAGCGGTAATAGGGACAGTCAAGTTCAGCCCCAGCATTTT
. | once | TRBJ2-7 | TRBV2 | CASKTGRREQYF | TGTGCCAGCAAGACAGGGAGGCGCGAGCAGTACTTC
TRBD1 | . | TRBJ2-1 | TRBV29-1 | CSVEGTGGGYNEQFF | TGCAGCGTTGAAGGGACAGGGGGAGGATACAATGAGCAGTTCTTC
. | few | TRBJ2-7 | TRBV4-3 | CASSQDVESYEQYF | TGCGCCAGCAGCCAAGATGTAGAATCCTACGAGCAGTACTTC